There are a few counts of the clone carrying this T cell receptor (beta chain). Its target is unknown. The donors belonged to the approximately 110-subject validation cohort, separate from the approximately 700-subject first cohort. CDR1 and CDR2 from the germline V gene are SNHLY and FYNNEI. V was pared by 7 bases and J by 4 bases, with 13 bases between. The CDR3 covers 13 residues. The data stem from a study of cytomegalovirus exposure and HLA in healthy donors. Study information: A subsequent analysis stated that the 100 to 150 validation repertoires were run on the same platform as the 650 to 850 first-cohort repertoires. Study-wide points: 150 or so TCR beta chains were listed as cytomegalovirus-associated. Specific recognition of CMV antigens was confirmed in vitro for a few chains (all CMV-associated).

Here immunoSEQ multiplex PCR was the method, and the copy in TCRdb shows in-frame clones only, minus some. The table includes 220,000 or so clones, around 78% detected once. The chain uses TRBV2 and TRBJ1-1, with D possibly matching TRBD1 (6 bases). This clonotype was obtained from a woman aged 18-29 years in good health and CMV-seronegative. The sample was PBMCs. The CDR3 coding sequence is TGTGCCAGCATCGGGAGGGGGGGCACTGAAGCTTTCTTT. This gives the protein CASIGRGGTEAFF.